The 11 T cell receptor beta chains presented below share a single source sample, sequenced in a study of a mutant IDH1 vaccine in newly diagnosed glioma. TCRdb keeps only in-frame clones here, not all; method: immunoSEQ multiplex PCR. This table holds some 120,000 clones, about four fifths found once. Time point indicated: week 11, during vaccination. In the vaccine, a single dose held 300 ug of the mutant IDH1 20-mer peptide, along with topical imiquimod. Their target antigens are unknown. The sample consisted of PBMCs, taken from a glioma patient whose treatment included an IDH1 peptide vaccine. These receptors all stem from a man aged 40-49 years with glioma.

This chain links TRBV7-9 with TRBJ2-3, with D possibly TRBD1 on 5 matching bases. CDR1 and CDR2 from the germline V gene are SEHNR and FQNEAQ (reference sequence). Trimming shortened V by 3 bases and J by 0 bases, and 10 bases separated the two germline ends. CDR3 length: 15 residues. For the CDR3, the DNA is TGTGCCAGCAGCTTGGGGCAGGCAAGCACAGATACGCAGTATTTT. Protein sequence: CASSLGQASTDTQYF.

This clone was seen a few times. The chain combines TRBV5-6 with TRBJ2-1; 10 nucleotides match TRBD2. CDR3 length: 14 amino acids. J was trimmed by 8 bases and V by 4 bases; bases with no gene match: 6. The germline V gene encodes CDR1 SGHDT and CDR2 YYEEEE. This chain's CDR3 is CASSIAGGEDEQFF. In DNA, the CDR3 is TGTGCCAGCAGCATAGCGGGAGGTGAGGATGAGCAGTTCTTC.

The chain employs TRBV4-3 and TRBJ1-1; D uncertain. The CDR3 extends over 15 amino acids. Germline values: CDR1 LGHNA, CDR2 YSLEER. The germline V and J ends were trimmed by 0 bases and 6 bases, with 14 bases remaining between them. The CDR3 bases are TGCGCCAGCAGCCAAGATCACGGGGTATATTCTGAAGCTTTCTTT. This translates into CASSQDHGVYSEAFF.

The chain joins TRBV11-2 to TRBJ2-7; no definite D call. This CDR3 is built from 14 residues. The V gene's germline CDR1 is SGHAT and CDR2 FQNNGV. Trimming took off 1 base at V and 0 bases at J, with 7 bases between the two ends. The CDR3 is CASSLVANSYEQYF. CDR3 in DNA: TGTGCCAGCAGCTTAGTTGCGAACTCCTACGAGCAGTACTTC.

This chain links TRBV28 with TRBJ2-7; 8 bases fit TRBD2. Germline V gene sequence: CDR1 MDHEN, CDR2 SYDVKM. Trimming removed 2 bases from V and 1 base from J; junction bases left unmatched: 4. This CDR3 has 15 amino acids. This CDR3 reads CASSLIGGRSYEQYF. CDR3 nucleotide sequence: TGTGCCAGCAGTTTAATTGGCGGGAGGTCCTACGAGCAGTACTTC.

The chain is built from TRBV5-6 and TRBJ2-1, with D possibly called TRBD1 or TRBD2 (5 bases each). Germline assignment: CDR1 SGHDT and CDR2 YYEEEE. The CDR3 is 15 residues long. V was cut by 4 bases and J by 0 bases, with 11 bases left in between. CDR3 coding DNA: TGTGCCAGCAGCCGGGGACGGAGCTCCTACAATGAGCAGTTCTTC. It translates to CASSRGRSSYNEQFF.

J is TRBJ2-4 and V is TRBV10-3, with no clear D. The CDR3 has 17 residues. Trimming left V 6 bases short and J 6 bases short, with 24 bases between. Germline CDR1 and CDR2: ENHRY and SYGVKD. CDR3 amino acids: CAISQYPLSPARNIQYF. The DNA for the CDR3 is TGTGCCATCAGCCAGTATCCACTTTCCCCCGCAAGAAACATTCAGTACTTC.

The J gene is TRBJ2-5, the V gene TRBV11-2, with TRBD2 as a possible D gene (5 bases). The CDR3 runs to 13 residues. Per the germline V gene, CDR1 is SGHAT and CDR2 is FQNNGV. V lost 6 bases to trimming and J lost 3 bases, with 11 bases between them. Here the CDR3 reads CASRRSGEETQYF. The CDR3 region has the DNA TGTGCCAGCAGAAGAAGCGGAGAAGAGACCCAGTACTTC.

The V gene is TRBV4-1, the J gene TRBJ2-1; 8 nucleotides align to TRBD1. With V trimmed by 4 bases and J by 4 bases, 6 bases remained unmatched. Looked up from germline, CDR1 is MGHRA and CDR2 is YSYEKL. The CDR3 consists of 15 residues. The CDR3, as DNA: TGCGCCAGCAGCCGAGGACAGGGACAATACAATGAGCAGTTCTTC. This gives the protein CASSRGQGQYNEQFF.

This clone was seen more than once but under ten times. The chain carries TRBV7-9 and TRBJ1-1, with TRBD1 matching over 7 bases. This CDR3 has 13 amino acids. Germline CDR1 is SEHNR and CDR2 is FQNEAQ (reference sequence). V lost 6 bases, J lost 1 base, and 2 bases stayed unmatched. CDR3 bases: TGTGCCAGCAGAGGACAGGAGAACACTGAAGCTTTCTTT. It specifies CASRGQENTEAFF.

This clone was observed a single time. J is TRBJ2-5 and V is TRBV25-1; no reliable D call. CDR1 is MGHDK, CDR2 SYGVNS, per germline. The CDR3 totals 14 residues. V was pared by 4 bases and J by 4 bases, with 13 bases between. In DNA, the CDR3 is TGTGCCAGCAGTGCCATATCGGGTCTAGAGACCCAGTACTTC. Amino acids: CASSAISGLETQYF.